Sequencing of this TCR beta chain was carried out in a study of shared clonotypes between healthy human individuals. Points from the study as a whole: Clonotype sharing among the donors was expected to vary with sequencing depth. Naive CD4 clonotypes overlapped across several donors at approximately 5.5%.

TCRdb's copy holds only in-frame clones and misses some; the assay was immunoSEQ multiplex PCR. The table has hundreds of thousands of clones, 95% to 97% seen once. Regarding this clone: Its antigen is undetermined.

CD8 memory pooled CD45RO+ cells and CCR7-negative CD45RA+ TemRA cells. There are 20 residues in the CDR3. Trimming left V 0 bases short and J 0 bases short, with 21 bases between. In germline, CDR1 is SGHTS, CDR2 YDEGEE. Sequences were obtained from memory CD8+ T cells sorted from blood. The subset was: CD45RO+ cells pooled with CCR7-negative TemRA cells. The TCR sequence derives from a man younger than 45 in good health. The V gene is TRBV5-8, the J gene TRBJ2-2; D may match TRBD1 or TRBD2 (5 bases each). For the CDR3, the DNA is TGTGCCAGCAGCTTGGTAGTAGCGTCTCGGACAACCCCGAACACCGGGGAGCTGTTTTTT. It translates to CASSLVVASRTTPNTGELFF.